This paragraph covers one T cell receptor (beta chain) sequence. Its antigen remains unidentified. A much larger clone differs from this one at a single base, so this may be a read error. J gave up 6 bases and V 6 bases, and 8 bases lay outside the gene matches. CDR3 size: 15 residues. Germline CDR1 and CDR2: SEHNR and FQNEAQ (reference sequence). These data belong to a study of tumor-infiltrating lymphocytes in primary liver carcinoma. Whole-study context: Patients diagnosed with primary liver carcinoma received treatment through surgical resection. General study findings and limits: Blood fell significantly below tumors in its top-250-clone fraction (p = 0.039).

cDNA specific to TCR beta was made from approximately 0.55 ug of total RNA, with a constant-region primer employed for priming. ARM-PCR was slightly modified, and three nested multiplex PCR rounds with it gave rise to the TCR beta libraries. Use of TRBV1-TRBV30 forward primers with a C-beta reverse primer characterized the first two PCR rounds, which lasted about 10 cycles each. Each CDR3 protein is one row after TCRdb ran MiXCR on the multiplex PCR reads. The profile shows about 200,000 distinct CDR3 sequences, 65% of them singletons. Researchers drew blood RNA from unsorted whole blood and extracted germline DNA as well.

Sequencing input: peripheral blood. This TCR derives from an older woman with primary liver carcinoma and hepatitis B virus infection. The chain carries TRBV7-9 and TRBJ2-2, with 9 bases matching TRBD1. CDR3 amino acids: CASRDTGGAPGELFF. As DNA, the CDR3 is TGTGCCAGCAGGGATACAGGGGGCGCACCCGGGGAGCTGTTTTTT. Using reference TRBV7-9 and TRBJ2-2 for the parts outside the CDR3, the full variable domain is DTGVSQNPRHKITKRGQNVTFRCDPISEHNRLYWYRQTLGQGPEFLTYFQNEAQLEKSRLLSDRFSAERPKGSFSTLEIQRTEQGDSAMYLCASRDTGGAPGELFFGEGSRLTVL.